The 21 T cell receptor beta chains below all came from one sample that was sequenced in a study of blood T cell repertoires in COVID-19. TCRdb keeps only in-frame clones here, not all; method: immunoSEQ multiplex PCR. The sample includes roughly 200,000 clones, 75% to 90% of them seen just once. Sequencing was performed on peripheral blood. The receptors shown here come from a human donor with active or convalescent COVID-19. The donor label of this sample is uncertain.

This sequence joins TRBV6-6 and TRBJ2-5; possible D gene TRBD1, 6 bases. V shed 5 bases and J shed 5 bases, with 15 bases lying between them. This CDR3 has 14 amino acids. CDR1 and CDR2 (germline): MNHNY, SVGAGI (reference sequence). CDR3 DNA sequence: TGTGCCAGCAGTCCATTACAGGGAAAGGAGACCCAGTACTTC. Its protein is CASSPLQGKETQYF.

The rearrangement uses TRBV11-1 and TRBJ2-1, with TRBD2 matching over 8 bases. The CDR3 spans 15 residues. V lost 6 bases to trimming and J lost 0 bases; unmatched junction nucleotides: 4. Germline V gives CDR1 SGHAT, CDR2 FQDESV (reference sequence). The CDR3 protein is CASSWSGSSYNEQFF. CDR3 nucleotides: TGTGCCAGCAGTTGGAGCGGGAGCTCCTACAATGAGCAGTTCTTC.

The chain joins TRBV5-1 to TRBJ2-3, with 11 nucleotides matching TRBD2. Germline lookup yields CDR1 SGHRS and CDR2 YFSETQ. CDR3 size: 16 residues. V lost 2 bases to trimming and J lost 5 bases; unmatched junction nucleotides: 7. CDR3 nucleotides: TGCGCCAGCAGCTTTTTGACTAGCGGGACGGGAGATACGCAGTATTTT. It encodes CASSFLTSGTGDTQYF. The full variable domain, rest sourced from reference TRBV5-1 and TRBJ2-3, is KAGVTQTPRYLIKTRGQQVTLSCSPISGHRSVSWYQQTPGQGLQFLFEYFSETQRNKGNFPGRFSGRQFSNSRSEMNVSTLELGDSALYLCASSFLTSGTGDTQYFGPGTRLTVL.

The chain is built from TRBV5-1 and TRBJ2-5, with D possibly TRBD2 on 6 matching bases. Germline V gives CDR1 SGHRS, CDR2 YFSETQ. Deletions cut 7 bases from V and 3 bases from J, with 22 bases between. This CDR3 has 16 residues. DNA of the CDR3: TGCGCCAGCGGGGTCGGACTATCGCAGGGTAAAGAGACCCAGTACTTC. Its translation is CASGVGLSQGKETQYF. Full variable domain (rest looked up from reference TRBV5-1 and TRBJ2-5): KAGVTQTPRYLIKTRGQQVTLSCSPISGHRSVSWYQQTPGQGLQFLFEYFSETQRNKGNFPGRFSGRQFSNSRSEMNVSTLELGDSALYLCASGVGLSQGKETQYFGPGTRLLVL.

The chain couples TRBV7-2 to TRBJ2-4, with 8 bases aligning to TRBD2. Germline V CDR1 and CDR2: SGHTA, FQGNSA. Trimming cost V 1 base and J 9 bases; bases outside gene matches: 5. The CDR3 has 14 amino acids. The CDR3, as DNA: TGTGCCAGCAGCTTAGGGATAGCGGGGAGCATTCAGTACTTC. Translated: CASSLGIAGSIQYF.

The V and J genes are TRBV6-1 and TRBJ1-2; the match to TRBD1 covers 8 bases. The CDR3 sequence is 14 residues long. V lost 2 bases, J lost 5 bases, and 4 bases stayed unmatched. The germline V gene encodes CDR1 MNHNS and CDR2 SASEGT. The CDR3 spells CASSESGQGYGYTF. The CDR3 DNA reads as TGTGCCAGCAGTGAATCCGGACAGGGTTATGGCTACACCTTC.

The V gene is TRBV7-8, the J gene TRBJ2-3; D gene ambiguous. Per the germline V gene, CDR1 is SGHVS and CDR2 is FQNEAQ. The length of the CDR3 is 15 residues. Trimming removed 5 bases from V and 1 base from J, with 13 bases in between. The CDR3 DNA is TGTGCCAGCAGCCGCGGTCGTACTGGCACAGATACGCAGTATTTT. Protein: CASSRGRTGTDTQYF.

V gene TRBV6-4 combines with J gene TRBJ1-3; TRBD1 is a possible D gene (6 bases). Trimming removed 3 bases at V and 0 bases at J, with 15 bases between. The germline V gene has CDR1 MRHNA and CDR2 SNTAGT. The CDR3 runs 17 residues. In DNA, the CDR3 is TGTGCCAGCAGTGAAGACGTCCGACAGGTCTCTGGAAACACCATATATTTT. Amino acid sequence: CASSEDVRQVSGNTIYF.

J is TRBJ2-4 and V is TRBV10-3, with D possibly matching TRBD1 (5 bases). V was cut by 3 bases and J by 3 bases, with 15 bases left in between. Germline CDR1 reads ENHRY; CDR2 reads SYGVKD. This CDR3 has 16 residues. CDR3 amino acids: CAISDPTVTSKNIQYF. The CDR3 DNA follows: TGTGCCATCAGTGACCCGACAGTTACCAGCAAAAACATTCAGTACTTC.

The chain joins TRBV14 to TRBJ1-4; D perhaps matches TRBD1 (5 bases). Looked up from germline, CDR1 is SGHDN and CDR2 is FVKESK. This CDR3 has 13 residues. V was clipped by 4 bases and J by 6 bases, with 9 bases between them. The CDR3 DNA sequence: TGTGCCAGCAGCCGGGGGGGAGATGAAAAACTGTTTTTT. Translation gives CASSRGGDEKLFF.

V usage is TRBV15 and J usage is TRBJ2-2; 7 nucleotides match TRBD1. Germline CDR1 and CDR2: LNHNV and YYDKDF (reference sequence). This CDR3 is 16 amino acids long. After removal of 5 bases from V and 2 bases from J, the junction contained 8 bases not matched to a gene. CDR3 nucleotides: TGTGCCACCAGCTTACAGGGGTACCGAAACACCGGGGAGCTGTTTTTT. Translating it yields CATSLQGYRNTGELFF.

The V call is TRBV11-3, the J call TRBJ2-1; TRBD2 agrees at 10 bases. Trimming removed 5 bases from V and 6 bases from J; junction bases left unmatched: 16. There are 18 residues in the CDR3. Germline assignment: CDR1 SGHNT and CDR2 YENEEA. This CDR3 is CASSPWGPSGSSINEQFF. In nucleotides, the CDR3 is TGTGCCAGCAGCCCCTGGGGCCCTAGCGGGAGTTCAATCAATGAGCAGTTCTTC.

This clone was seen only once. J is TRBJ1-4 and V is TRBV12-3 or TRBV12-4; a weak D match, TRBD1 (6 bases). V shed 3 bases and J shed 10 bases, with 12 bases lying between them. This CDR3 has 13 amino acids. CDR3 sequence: CASSFRGIGKLFF. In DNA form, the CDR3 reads TGTGCCAGCAGTTTCAGGGGAATTGGAAAACTGTTTTTT.

In DNA, the CDR3 is TGTGCCAGCAGCTTAGGGGACAGGGCCCACAATGAGCAGTTCTTC. This gives the protein CASSLGDRAHNEQFF. V usage is TRBV7-9 and J usage is TRBJ2-1; 9 bases fit TRBD1. The V and J ends lost 1 base and 5 bases, in that order; junction bases with no gene match: 3. Germline values: CDR1 SEHNR, CDR2 FQNEAQ (reference sequence). This CDR3 spans 15 amino acids.

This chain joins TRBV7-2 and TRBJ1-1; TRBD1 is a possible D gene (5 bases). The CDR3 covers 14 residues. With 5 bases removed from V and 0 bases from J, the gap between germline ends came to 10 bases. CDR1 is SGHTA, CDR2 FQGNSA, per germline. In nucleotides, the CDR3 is TGTGCCAGCAGCGCGGGACGTATGAACACTGAAGCTTTCTTT. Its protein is CASSAGRMNTEAFF.

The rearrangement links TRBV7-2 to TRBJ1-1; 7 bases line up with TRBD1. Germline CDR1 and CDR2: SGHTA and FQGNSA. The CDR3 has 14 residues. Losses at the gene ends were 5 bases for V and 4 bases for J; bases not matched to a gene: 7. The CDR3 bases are TGTGCCAGCAGCCCCCGACAGGGTGGCACTGAAGCTTTCTTT. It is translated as CASSPRQGGTEAFF.

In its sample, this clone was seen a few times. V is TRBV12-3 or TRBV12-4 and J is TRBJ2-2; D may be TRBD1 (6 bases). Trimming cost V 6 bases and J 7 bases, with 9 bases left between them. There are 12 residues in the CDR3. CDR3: CASRPGVGELFF. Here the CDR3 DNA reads TGTGCCAGCAGGCCAGGGGTCGGGGAGCTGTTTTTT.

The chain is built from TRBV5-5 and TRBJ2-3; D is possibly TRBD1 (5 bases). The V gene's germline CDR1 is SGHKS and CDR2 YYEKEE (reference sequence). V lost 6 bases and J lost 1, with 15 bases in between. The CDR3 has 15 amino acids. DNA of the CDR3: TGTGCCAGCACCCCTTGGGGCTCCGGCACAGATACGCAGTATTTT. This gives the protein CASTPWGSGTDTQYF.

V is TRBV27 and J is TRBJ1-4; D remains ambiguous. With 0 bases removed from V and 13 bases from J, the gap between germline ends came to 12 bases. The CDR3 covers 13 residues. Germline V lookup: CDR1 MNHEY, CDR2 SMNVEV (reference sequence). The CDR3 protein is CASSLSRGHILFF. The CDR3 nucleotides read TGTGCCAGCAGTTTATCCCGGGGTCATATACTGTTTTTT.

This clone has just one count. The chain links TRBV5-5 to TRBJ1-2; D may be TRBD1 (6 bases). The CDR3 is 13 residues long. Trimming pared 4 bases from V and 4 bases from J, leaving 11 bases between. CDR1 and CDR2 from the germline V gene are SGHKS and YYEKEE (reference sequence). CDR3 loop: CASSLQDSYGYTF. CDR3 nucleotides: TGTGCCAGCAGCCTTCAGGACAGCTATGGCTACACCTTC.

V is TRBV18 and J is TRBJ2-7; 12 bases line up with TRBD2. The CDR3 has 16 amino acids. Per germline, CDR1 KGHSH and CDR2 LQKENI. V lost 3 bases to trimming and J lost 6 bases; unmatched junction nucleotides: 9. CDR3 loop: CASSPTIPGLAGEQYF. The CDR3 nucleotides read TGTGCCAGCTCACCTACTATTCCGGGACTAGCGGGCGAGCAGTACTTC. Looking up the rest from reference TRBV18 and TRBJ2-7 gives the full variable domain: NAGVMQNPRHLVRRRGQEARLRCSPMKGHSHVYWYRQLPEEGLKFMVYLQKENIIDESGMPKERFSAEFPKEGPSILRIQQVVRGDSAAYFCASSPTIPGLAGEQYFGPGTRLTVT.